This T cell receptor beta chain originates from a study of cytomegalovirus exposure and HLA in healthy donors. Study in general: HLA-typed donors contributed some 77 million unique TCRs, which were held in an early data release.

Concerning this clone: Its matching antigen is unknown.

Broader study findings: The listing of 150 to 200 TCR beta chains classed them as cytomegalovirus-associated.

The PCR made use of 60 Vbeta and 13 Jbeta primers. Using immunoSEQ multiplex PCR, the repertoire was profiled, and TCRdb retains in-frame clones only, with some absent. The sample holds about 130,000 clones, more than 70% seen once. Germline CDR1 reads MNHEY; CDR2 reads SMNVEV (reference sequence). The germline V and J ends were trimmed by 4 bases and 2 bases, with 14 bases remaining between them. This CDR3 is built from 16 residues. V and J are TRBV27 and TRBJ1-4; no firm D call. The TCR originated in a man aged 35-49 years in good health and CMV-seronegative. Sequencing was carried out using PBMCs. The CDR3 DNA sequence: TGTGCCAGCAGTTCCTGGCGGGGTGGTACTAATGAAAAACTGTTTTTT. Encoded protein: CASSSWRGGTNEKLFF.